The entry below describes one TCR beta chain. Its target is unknown. TCRdb itself ran the 5' RACE reads through MiXCR, one entry per CDR3 protein. In the table there are about 160,000 distinct CDR3 sequences, around 43% of which are singletons. The sample originates from a study of CD8 T cells in ankylosing spondylitis. The CDR3 extends over 15 amino acids. The germline CDR1 and CDR2 sequences are SQVTM and ANQGSEA. The germline V and J ends were trimmed by 0 bases and 5 bases, with 15 bases remaining between them. Study-level results: A motif in TCR beta, a set of about eight highly homologous variants, appeared characteristic of ankylosing spondylitis blood.

This receptor was obtained from a male donor with ankylosing spondylitis. The specimen was synovial fluid, either unsorted or a sorted T cell fraction (not recorded which). V is TRBV29-1 and J is TRBJ2-3; unclear D gene. The CDR3 DNA reads TGCAGCGTTGAAGATAACCCCAGGACCCTAGATACGCAGTATTTT. It yields the protein CSVEDNPRTLDTQYF.